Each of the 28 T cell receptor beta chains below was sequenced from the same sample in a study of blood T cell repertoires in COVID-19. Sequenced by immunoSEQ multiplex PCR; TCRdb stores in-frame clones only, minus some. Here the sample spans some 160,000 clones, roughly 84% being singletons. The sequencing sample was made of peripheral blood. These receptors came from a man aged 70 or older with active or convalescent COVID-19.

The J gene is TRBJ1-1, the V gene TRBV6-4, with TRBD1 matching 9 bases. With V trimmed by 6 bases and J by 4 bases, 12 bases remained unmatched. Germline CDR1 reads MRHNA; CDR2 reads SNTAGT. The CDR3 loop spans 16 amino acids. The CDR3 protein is CASRRDGQGRSTEAFF. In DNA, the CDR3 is TGTGCCAGCAGGAGGGATGGACAGGGGAGAAGCACTGAAGCTTTCTTT.

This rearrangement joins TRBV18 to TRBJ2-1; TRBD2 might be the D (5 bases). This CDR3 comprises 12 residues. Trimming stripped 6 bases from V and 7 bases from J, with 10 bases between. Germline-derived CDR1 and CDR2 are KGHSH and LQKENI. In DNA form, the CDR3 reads TGTGCCAGCTCCTTAGGCGGGAATGAGCAGTTCTTC. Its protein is CASSLGGNEQFF. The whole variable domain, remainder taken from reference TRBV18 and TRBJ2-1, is NAGVMQNPRHLVRRRGQEARLRCSPMKGHSHVYWYRQLPEEGLKFMVYLQKENIIDESGMPKERFSAEFPKEGPSILRIQQVVRGDSAAYFCASSLGGNEQFFGPGTRLTVL.

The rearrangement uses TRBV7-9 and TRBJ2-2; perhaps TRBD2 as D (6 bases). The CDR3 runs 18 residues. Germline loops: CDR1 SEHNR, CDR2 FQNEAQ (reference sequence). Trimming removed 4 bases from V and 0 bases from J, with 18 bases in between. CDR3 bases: TGTGCCAGCAGCTCCCACGGGGGAACCCGCCCGAACACCGGGGAGCTGTTTTTT. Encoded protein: CASSSHGGTRPNTGELFF.

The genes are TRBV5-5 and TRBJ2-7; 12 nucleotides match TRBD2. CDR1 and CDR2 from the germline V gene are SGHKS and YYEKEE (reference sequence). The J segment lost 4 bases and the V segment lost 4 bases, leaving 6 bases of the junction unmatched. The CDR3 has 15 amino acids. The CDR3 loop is CASSDGLAGQYEQYF. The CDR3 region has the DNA TGTGCCAGCAGCGATGGACTAGCGGGACAGTACGAGCAGTACTTC.

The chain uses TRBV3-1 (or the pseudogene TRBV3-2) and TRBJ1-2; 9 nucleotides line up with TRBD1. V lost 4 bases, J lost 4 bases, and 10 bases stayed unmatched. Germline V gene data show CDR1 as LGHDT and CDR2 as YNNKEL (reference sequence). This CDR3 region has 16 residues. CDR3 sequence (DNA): TGTGCCAGCAGCCCATCCCGGGACAGGGTCCTCTATGGCTACACCTTC. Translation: CASSPSRDRVLYGYTF.

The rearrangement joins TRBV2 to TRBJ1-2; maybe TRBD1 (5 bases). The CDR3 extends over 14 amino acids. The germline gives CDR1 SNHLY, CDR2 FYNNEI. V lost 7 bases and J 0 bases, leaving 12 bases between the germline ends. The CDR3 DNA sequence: TGTGCCAGCAATCTCCAGGGATCTAACTATGGCTACACCTTC. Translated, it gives CASNLQGSNYGYTF. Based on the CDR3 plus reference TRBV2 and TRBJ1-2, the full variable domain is EPEVTQTPSHQVTQMGQEVILRCVPISNHLYFYWYRQILGQKVEFLVSFYNNEISEKSEIFDDQFSVERPDGSNFTLKIRSTKLEDSAMYFCASNLQGSNYGYTFGSGTRLTVV.

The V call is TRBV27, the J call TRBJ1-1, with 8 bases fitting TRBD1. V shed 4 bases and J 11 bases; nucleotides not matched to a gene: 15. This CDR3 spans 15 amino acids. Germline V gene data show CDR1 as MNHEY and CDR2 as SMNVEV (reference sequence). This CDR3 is CASSYKPGQGYEAFF. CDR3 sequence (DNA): TGTGCCAGCAGTTACAAACCAGGACAGGGCTACGAGGCTTTCTTT.

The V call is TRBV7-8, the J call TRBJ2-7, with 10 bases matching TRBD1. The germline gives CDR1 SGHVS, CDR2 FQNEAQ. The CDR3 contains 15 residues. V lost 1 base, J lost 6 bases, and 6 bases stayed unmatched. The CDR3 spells CASSLVGTGVTEQYF. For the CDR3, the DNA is TGTGCCAGCAGCTTAGTTGGGACAGGGGTTACCGAGCAGTACTTC.

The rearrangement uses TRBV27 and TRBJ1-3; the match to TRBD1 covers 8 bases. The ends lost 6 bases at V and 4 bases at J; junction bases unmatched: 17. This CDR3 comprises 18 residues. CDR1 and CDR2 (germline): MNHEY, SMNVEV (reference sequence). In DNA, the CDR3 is TGTGCCAGCAGCCTTAAGGCATACTCAGGGGGCCCGGGAAACACCATATATTTT. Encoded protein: CASSLKAYSGGPGNTIYF.

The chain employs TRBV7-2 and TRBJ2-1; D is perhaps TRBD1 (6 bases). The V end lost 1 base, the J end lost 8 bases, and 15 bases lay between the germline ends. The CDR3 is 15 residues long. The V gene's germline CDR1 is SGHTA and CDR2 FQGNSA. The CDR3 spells CASSLGGQGFDEQFF. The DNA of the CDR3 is TGTGCCAGCAGCTTAGGGGGGCAGGGGTTCGATGAGCAGTTCTTC.

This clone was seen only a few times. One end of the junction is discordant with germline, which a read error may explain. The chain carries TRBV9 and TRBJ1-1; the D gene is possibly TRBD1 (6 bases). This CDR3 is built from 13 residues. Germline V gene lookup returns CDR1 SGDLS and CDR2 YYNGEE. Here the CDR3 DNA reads TGTGCCAGCAGCGTTGGACAGAACGCTGAAGCTTTCTTT. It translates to CASSVGQNAEAFF.

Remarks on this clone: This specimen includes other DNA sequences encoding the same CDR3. The chain's CDR3 is CASGLGGNTEAFF. In DNA form, the CDR3 reads TGTGCTAGTGGTTTGGGCGGGAACACTGAAGCTTTCTTT. V and J are TRBV12-5 and TRBJ1-1, with D uncertain. Trimming stripped 1 base from V and 1 base from J, with 4 bases between. The CDR3 spans 13 residues. The V gene's germline CDR1 is LGHNT and CDR2 FRNRAP.

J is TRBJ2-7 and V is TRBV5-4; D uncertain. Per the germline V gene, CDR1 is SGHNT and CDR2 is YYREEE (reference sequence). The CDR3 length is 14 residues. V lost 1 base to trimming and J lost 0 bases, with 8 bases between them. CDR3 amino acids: CASSLNQDSYEQYF. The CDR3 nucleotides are TGTGCCAGCAGCTTGAACCAGGACTCCTACGAGCAGTACTTC. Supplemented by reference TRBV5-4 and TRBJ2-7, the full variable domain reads ETGVTQSPTHLIKTRGQQVTLRCSSQSGHNTVSWYQQALGQGPQFIFQYYREEENGRGNFPPRFSGLQFPNYSSELNVNALELDDSALYLCASSLNQDSYEQYFGPGTRLTVT.

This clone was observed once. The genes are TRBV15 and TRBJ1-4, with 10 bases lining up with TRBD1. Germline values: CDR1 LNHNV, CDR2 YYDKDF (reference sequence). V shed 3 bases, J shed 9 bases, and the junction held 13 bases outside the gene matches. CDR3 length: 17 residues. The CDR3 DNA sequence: TGTGCCACCAGCAGGTTACTGCCGGGACAGGGGTATCAAAAACTGTTTTTT. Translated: CATSRLLPGQGYQKLFF.

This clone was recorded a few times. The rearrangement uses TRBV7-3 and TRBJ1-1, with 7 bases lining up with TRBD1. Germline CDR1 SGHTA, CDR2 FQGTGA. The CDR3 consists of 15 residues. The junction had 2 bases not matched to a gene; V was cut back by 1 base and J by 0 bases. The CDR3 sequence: CASSLMGQLNTEAFF. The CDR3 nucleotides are TGTGCCAGCAGCTTAATGGGACAGCTGAACACTGAAGCTTTCTTT.

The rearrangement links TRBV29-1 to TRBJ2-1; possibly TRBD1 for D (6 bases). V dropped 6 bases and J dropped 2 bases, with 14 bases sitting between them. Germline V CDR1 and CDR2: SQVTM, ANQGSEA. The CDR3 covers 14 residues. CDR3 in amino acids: CSVHRAGPYNEQFF. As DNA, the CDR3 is TGCAGCGTCCACAGGGCTGGGCCCTACAATGAGCAGTTCTTC.

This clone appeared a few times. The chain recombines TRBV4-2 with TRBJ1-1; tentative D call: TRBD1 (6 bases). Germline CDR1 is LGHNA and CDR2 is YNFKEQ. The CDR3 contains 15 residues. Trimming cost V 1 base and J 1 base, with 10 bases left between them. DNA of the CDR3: TGTGCCAGCAGCCAAGGGGACAAGGGGAACACTGAAGCTTTCTTT. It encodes CASSQGDKGNTEAFF.

DNA for the CDR3: TGTGCCAGCAGTCGCCGACTTGGAGGGGGAAACACCATATATTTT. It specifies CASSRRLGGGNTIYF. V gene TRBV2 combines with J gene TRBJ1-3, with D hard to call. Trimming removed 5 bases at V and 4 bases at J, with 15 bases between. The CDR3 spans 15 residues. The V gene's germline CDR1 is SNHLY and CDR2 FYNNEI.

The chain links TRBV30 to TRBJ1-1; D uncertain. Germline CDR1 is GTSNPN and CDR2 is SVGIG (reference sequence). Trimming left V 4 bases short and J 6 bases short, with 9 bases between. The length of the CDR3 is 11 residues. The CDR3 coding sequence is TGTGCCTGGATCCGGTTTGCTGAAGCTTTCTTT. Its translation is CAWIRFAEAFF.

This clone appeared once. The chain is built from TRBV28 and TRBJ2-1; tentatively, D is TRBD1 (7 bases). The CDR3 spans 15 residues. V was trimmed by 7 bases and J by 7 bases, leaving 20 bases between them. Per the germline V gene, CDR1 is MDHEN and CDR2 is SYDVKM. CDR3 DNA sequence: TGTGCCAGCACCTTCCGGCGGGCAGGGGGGAATGAGCAGTTCTTC. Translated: CASTFRRAGGNEQFF.

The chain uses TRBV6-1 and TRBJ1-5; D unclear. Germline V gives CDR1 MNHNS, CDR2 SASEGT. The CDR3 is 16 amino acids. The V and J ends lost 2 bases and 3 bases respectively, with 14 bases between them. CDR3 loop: CASSERLGRINQPQHF. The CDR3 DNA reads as TGTGCCAGCAGTGAAAGGTTGGGCAGAATCAATCAGCCCCAGCATTTT.

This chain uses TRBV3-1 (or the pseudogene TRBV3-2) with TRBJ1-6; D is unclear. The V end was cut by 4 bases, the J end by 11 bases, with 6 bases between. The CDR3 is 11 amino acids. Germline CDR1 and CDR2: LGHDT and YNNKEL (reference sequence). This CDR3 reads CASSPRTPLHF. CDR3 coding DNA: TGTGCCAGCAGCCCGCGGACACCCCTCCACTTT.

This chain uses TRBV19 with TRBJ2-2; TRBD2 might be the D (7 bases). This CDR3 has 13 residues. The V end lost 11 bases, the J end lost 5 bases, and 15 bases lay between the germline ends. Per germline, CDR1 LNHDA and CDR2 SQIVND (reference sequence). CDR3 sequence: CASEGGLTGELFF. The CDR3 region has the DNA TGTGCCTCCGAGGGGGGGCTGACCGGGGAGCTGTTTTTT. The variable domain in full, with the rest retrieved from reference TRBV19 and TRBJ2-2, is DGGITQSPKYLFRKEGQNVTLSCEQNLNHDAMYWYRQDPGQGLRLIYYSQIVNDFQKGDIAEGYSVSREKKESFPLTVTSAQKNPTAFYLCASEGGLTGELFFGEGSRLTVL.

CDR3 bases: TGTGCCAGCAGCCAGACGTGGGACAGGGGAATTAGCATGAACACTGAAGCTTTCTTT. Its translation: CASSQTWDRGISMNTEAFF. This chain connects TRBV3-1 (or the pseudogene TRBV3-2) to TRBJ1-1; 10 bases are a match to TRBD1. The length of the CDR3 is 19 residues. With 3 bases clipped from V and 0 bases from J, the junction kept 13 bases outside the gene matches. Per germline, CDR1 LGHDT and CDR2 YNNKEL (reference sequence).

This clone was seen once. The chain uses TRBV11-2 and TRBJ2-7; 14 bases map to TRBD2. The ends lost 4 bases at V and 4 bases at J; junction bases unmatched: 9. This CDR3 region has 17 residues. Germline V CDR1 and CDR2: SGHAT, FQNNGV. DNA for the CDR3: TGTGCCAGCAGCTCCCCTGGGACTAGCGGGAGAAGGTACGAGCAGTACTTC. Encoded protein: CASSSPGTSGRRYEQYF.

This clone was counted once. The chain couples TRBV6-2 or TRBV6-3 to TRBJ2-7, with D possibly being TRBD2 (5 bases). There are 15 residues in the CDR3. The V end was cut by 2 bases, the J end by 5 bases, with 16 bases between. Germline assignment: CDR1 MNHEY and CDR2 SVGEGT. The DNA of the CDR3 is TGTGCCAGCAGTTACCAGGTGAGGGTGGACCACGAGCAGTACTTC. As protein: CASSYQVRVDHEQYF.

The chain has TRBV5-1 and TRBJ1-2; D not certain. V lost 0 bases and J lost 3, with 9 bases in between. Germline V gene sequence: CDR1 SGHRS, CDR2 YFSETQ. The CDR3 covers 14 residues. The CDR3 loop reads CASSLEGVDYGYTF. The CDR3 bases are TGCGCCAGCAGCTTGGAGGGAGTGGACTATGGCTACACCTTC.

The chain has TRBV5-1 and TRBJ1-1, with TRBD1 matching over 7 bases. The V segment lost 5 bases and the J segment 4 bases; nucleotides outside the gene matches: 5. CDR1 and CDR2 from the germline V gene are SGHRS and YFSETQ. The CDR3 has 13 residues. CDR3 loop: CASSTDRVTEAFF. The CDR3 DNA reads TGCGCCAGCAGTACCGACAGGGTCACTGAAGCTTTCTTT. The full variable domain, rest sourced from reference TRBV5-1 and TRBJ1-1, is KAGVTQTPRYLIKTRGQQVTLSCSPISGHRSVSWYQQTPGQGLQFLFEYFSETQRNKGNFPGRFSGRQFSNSRSEMNVSTLELGDSALYLCASSTDRVTEAFFGQGTRLTVV.